The clone carrying this T cell receptor (beta chain) appeared a few times. What it binds is unknown. The source of the sample is a study of T-cell reconstitution after alpha-beta-depleted transplantation in children. Molecular barcoding with unique molecular identifiers was used for the TCRbeta library. MiXCR was run by TCRdb on the PCR reads, yielding one entry per CDR3 protein. The sample yields under 250,000 distinct CDR3 sequences, roughly a quarter seen once. Regarding the study as a whole: At around two months after transplant, the alpha-beta T cells were reportedly derived from several hundred expanded clones that came from non-depleted graft cells.

V lost 4 bases and J 7 bases, leaving 17 bases between the germline ends. The CDR3 is made up of 14 amino acids. Germline values: CDR1 SGDLS, CDR2 YYNGEE. This TCR derives from a female patient between 2 and 10 years old who had a stem cell transplant for congenital amegakaryocytic thrombocytopenia, so the T cells may come from the graft donor. The source was PBMCs, mostly from graft donor cells, collected 360 days after TCRalphabeta/CD19-depleted stem cell transplant. V is TRBV9 and J is TRBJ1-1, with TRBD1 as a possible D gene (5 bases). The chain's CDR3 is CASSPRDGPFEAFF. CDR3 coding DNA: TGTGCCAGCAGCCCCCGGGACGGCCCTTTTGAAGCTTTCTTT.